This is a list of T cell receptor beta chains from one sample in a study of blood T cells in healthy people across ages. TCRdb analysed the 5' RACE reads with MiXCR anew, one entry per CDR3 protein. The data show 650,000 to 700,000 distinct CDR3 sequences, about 30% seen once. The specimen was blood. The receptors stem from a woman of 80 years or more in good health. Both conserved end residues are part of each CDR3. The order of the fields is V gene, clone size, J gene, D gene, CDR3 protein, CDR3 DNA. A D gene is named only where the DNA matches it firmly. Part of the rows lack a size; the others show once, few, many or a class for expanded clones.

TRBV5-5	many	TRBJ2-7	NA	CASSLGGFSYEQYF	TGTGCCAGCAGCTTGGGGGGTTTCTCCTACGAGCAGTACTTC
TRBV6-2/TRBV6-3	many	TRBJ2-4	NA	CASSYSDVAKNIQYF	TGTGCCAGCAGTTACTCGGACGTAGCCAAAAACATTCAGTACTTC
TRBV4-1	few	TRBJ1-1	TRBD1	CASSQTQGENTEAFF	TGCGCCAGCAGCCAGACACAGGGGGAGAACACTGAAGCTTTCTTT
TRBV20-1	NA	TRBJ2-7	TRBD2	CSATSLFGGSYEQYF	TGCAGTGCTACCTCGCTATTCGGGGGGTCCTACGAGCAGTACTTC
TRBV20-1	many	TRBJ2-5	NA	CSARRGQETQYF	TGCAGTGCTAGACGGGGGCAAGAGACCCAGTACTTC
TRBV6-2/TRBV6-3	NA	TRBJ2-1	NA	CASSYVSSYYNEQFF	TGTGCCAGCAGTTATGTGTCTAGCTACTACAATGAGCAGTTCTTC
TRBV9	many	TRBJ2-3	NA	CAVQSRDIATDTQYF	TGTGCCGTTCAATCCCGGGACATAGCCACAGATACGCAGTATTTT
TRBV6-2/TRBV6-3	many	TRBJ2-7	NA	CASSGLIHSSYEQYF	TGTGCCAGCAGTGGGTTAATCCACAGCTCCTACGAGCAGTACTTC
TRBV6-6	NA	TRBJ2-3	NA	CASSYAGARTDTQYF	TGTGCCAGCAGTTACGCCGGCGCCCGCACAGATACGCAGTATTTT
TRBV20-1	NA	TRBJ2-1	NA	CSAKPRTNNEQFF	TGCAGTGCTAAACCTAGGACTAATAATGAGCAGTTCTTC
TRBV7-6	many	TRBJ1-6	NA	CASSLARGVGSPLHF	TGTGCCAGCAGCTTAGCGAGAGGTGTTGGTTCACCCCTCCACTTT
TRBV12-3/TRBV12-4	NA	TRBJ1-2	NA	CASSRGTVNHGYTF	TGTGCCAGCAGCCGCGGCACGGTAAACCATGGCTACACCTTC
TRBV7-8	NA	TRBJ2-7	TRBD1	CASSSKRYRGHEQYF	TGTGCCAGCAGCTCCAAACGATACAGGGGCCATGAGCAGTACTTC
TRBV20-1	NA	TRBJ1-5	TRBD1	CSARAARGLSNQPQHF	TGCAGTGCTAGAGCGGCCAGGGGGCTGAGCAATCAGCCCCAGCATTTT
TRBV9	many	TRBJ1-4	NA	CASSVGAEVEKLFF	TGTGCCAGCAGCGTAGGGGCGGAGGTTGAAAAACTGTTTTTT
TRBV9	many	TRBJ2-3	NA	CASSVVLGDTQYF	TGTGCCAGCAGCGTAGTCCTAGGAGATACGCAGTATTTT
TRBV5-1	many	TRBJ2-1	TRBD2	CASSRRAGGTSGVPNEQFF	TGCGCCAGCAGCCGGCGGGCAGGGGGGACTAGCGGGGTCCCCAATGAGCAGTTCTTC
TRBV11-2	NA	TRBJ1-4	NA	CASSSDRLGEKLFF	TGTGCCAGCAGCTCGGACAGACTGGGTGAAAAACTGTTTTTT
TRBV20-1	NA	TRBJ2-1	NA	CSARATGHNEQFF	TGCAGTGCTAGGGCGACGGGGCACAATGAGCAGTTCTTC
TRBV12-3/TRBV12-4	many	TRBJ2-1	TRBD2	CASSFSSGGANEQFF	TGTGCCAGCAGTTTCTCGAGCGGGGGGGCGAATGAGCAGTTCTTC
TRBV20-1	NA	TRBJ1-5	NA	CSARVTHQPQHF	TGCAGTGCTAGAGTGACTCATCAGCCCCAGCATTTT
TRBV5-6	NA	TRBJ2-4	TRBD1	CASSSLGQGVGGIQYF	TGTGCCAGCAGCTCGCTGGGACAGGGAGTCGGCGGCATTCAGTACTTC
TRBV20-1	NA	TRBJ2-1	TRBD2	CSARDSGGGPYEQFF	TGCAGTGCTAGAGATTCCGGGGGGGGGCCCTATGAGCAGTTCTTC
TRBV29-1	NA	TRBJ2-5	NA	CSAPRENNEQYF	TGTAGCGCGCCGAGGGAGAACAATGAGCAGTACTTC
TRBV5-1	many	TRBJ1-1	NA	CASSIDRPVEAFF	TGCGCCAGCAGCATCGACAGGCCCGTGGAAGCTTTCTTT
TRBV6-1	few	TRBJ1-2	TRBD1	CASSEFRQGGYYGYTF	TGTGCCAGCAGTGAGTTTCGACAGGGGGGATACTATGGCTACACCTTC
TRBV4-3	many	TRBJ2-7	TRBD1	CASSQVTGGDMSEQYF	TGCGCCAGCAGCCAAGTGACAGGGGGCGATATGAGCGAGCAGTACTTC
TRBV6-5	many	TRBJ1-5	TRBD1	CASSDGQGSNQPQHF	TGTGCCAGCAGTGACGGACAGGGCAGCAATCAGCCCCAGCATTTT
TRBV28	NA	TRBJ2-7	TRBD2	CASSTRLAGAYNEQYF	TGTGCCAGCAGTACCCGACTAGCGGGGGCCTACAATGAGCAGTACTTC
TRBV6-6	NA	TRBJ1-1	TRBD1	CASSYGPQGVKADTEAFF	TGTGCCAGCAGTTACGGGCCGCAGGGGGTTAAGGCGGACACTGAAGCTTTCTTT
TRBV20-1	many	TRBJ2-1	TRBD2	CSASGPSGGAGNEQFF	TGCAGTGCTAGCGGTCCTAGCGGGGGGGCAGGGAATGAGCAGTTCTTC
TRBV9	many	TRBJ2-3	NA	CASSPAAGNTDTQYF	TGTGCCAGCAGCCCCGCCGCGGGGAACACAGATACGCAGTATTTT
TRBV3-1	NA	TRBJ2-7	TRBD1	CASSPGQGQGPITYEQYF	TGTGCCAGCAGCCCCGGGCAGGGACAGGGTCCGATCACCTACGAGCAGTACTTC
TRBV19	NA	TRBJ2-2	NA	CASSMIGGGANTGELFF	TGTGCCAGTAGTATGATAGGGGGAGGGGCGAACACCGGGGAGCTGTTTTTT
TRBV4-3	NA	TRBJ2-7	NA	CASSQEWLTSYEQYF	TGCGCCAGCAGCCAAGAATGGCTAACTTCCTACGAGCAGTACTTC
TRBV20-1	NA	TRBJ2-3	TRBD1	CSASSGQGGSQYF	TGCAGTGCTAGCTCCGGACAGGGCGGGTCGCAGTATTTT
TRBV5-1	many	TRBJ2-3	TRBD1	CASNVQGAPQDTQYF	TGCGCCAGCAACGTACAGGGGGCGCCCCAAGATACGCAGTATTTT
TRBV5-5	many	TRBJ1-2	NA	CASSWEISEGYTF	TGTGCCAGCAGCTGGGAGATTTCAGAGGGCTACACCTTC
TRBV5-1	NA	TRBJ1-4	TRBD1	CASSPVPGQGTNEKLFF	TGCGCCAGCAGCCCAGTCCCGGGACAGGGAACTAATGAAAAACTGTTTTTT
TRBV7-2	many	TRBJ1-6	NA	CASRLTDSGNSPLHF	TGTGCCAGCAGACTAACAGATTCGGGAAATTCACCCCTCCACTTT
TRBV20-1	NA	TRBJ1-1	NA	CSAREPRGSAEAFF	TGCAGTGCTAGAGAACCAAGAGGCTCGGCTGAAGCTTTCTTT
TRBV29-1	many	TRBJ2-7	NA	CSVGTGYEQYF	TGCAGCGTTGGGACGGGCTACGAGCAGTACTTC
TRBV9	NA	TRBJ1-3	NA	CASSFRQEGNTIYF	TGTGCCAGCAGCTTCAGACAGGAAGGAAACACCATATATTTT
TRBV20-1	NA	TRBJ1-1	TRBD1	CSARDPTGGEAFF	TGCAGTGCTAGAGACCCTACAGGGGGTGAAGCTTTCTTT
TRBV19	many	TRBJ1-1	NA	CASSGLENTEAFF	TGTGCCAGTAGTGGCCTGGAGAACACTGAAGCTTTCTTT
TRBV7-9	NA	TRBJ1-2	NA	CASSLSSATNYGYTF	TGTGCCAGCAGCTTAAGTTCAGCTACTAACTATGGCTACACCTTC
TRBV6-5	many	TRBJ2-5	NA	CASRTSGGTQYF	TGTGCCAGCAGAACCTCCGGGGGGACCCAGTACTTC
TRBV5-4	many	TRBJ2-1	NA	CASSLVRGYNEQFF	TGTGCCAGCAGCTTGGTTCGGGGGTACAATGAGCAGTTCTTC
TRBV7-9	NA	TRBJ2-7	NA	CASSFGPSHYGLHEQYF	TGTGCCAGCAGCTTCGGCCCCTCCCACTACGGCCTCCACGAGCAGTACTTC
TRBV20-1	many	TRBJ2-3	NA	CSARVGGSTDTQYF	TGCAGTGCTAGAGTTGGCGGGAGCACAGATACGCAGTATTTT
TRBV4-2	many	TRBJ1-6	TRBD1	CASRSRQGRSYNSPLHF	TGTGCCAGCAGATCTCGACAGGGACGGTCCTATAATTCACCCCTCCACTTT
TRBV5-6	many	TRBJ2-5	NA	CASSLVQGGQETQYF	TGTGCCAGCAGCTTGGTTCAGGGGGGCCAAGAGACCCAGTACTTC
TRBV4-2	many	TRBJ2-5	TRBD1	CASSHSSGTGKQETQYF	TGTGCCAGCAGCCACTCTTCCGGGACAGGGAAACAAGAGACCCAGTACTTC
TRBV12-3/TRBV12-4	few	TRBJ1-1	TRBD1	CASSRTGVTEAFF	TGTGCCAGCAGTAGAACAGGGGTGACTGAAGCTTTCTTT
TRBV18	many	TRBJ2-4	TRBD1	CASSPPKDRALNIQYF	TGTGCCAGCTCACCACCAAAGGACAGGGCCTTAAACATTCAGTACTTC